This T cell receptor (beta chain) was observed in a study of blood T cell repertoires in COVID-19. Study at large: The samples span acute and convalescent COVID-19 from the United States, Italy and Spain. T cells, B-cell-depleted T cells, or PBMCs provided the cDNA or gDNA that served as material.

Under the authors' procedure: The authors estimated nucleated cell counts from reference gene primer amplification. The assay was immunoSEQ multiplex PCR, and TCRdb's table has in-frame clones only and misses some. V, J and clone size are taken as reported in that table, and D and trimming were inferred from the DNA itself. There are 370,000 or so clones in the sample; roughly 86% occur only once, and approximately 1% lies in the top ten. Trimming stripped 5 bases from V and 4 bases from J, with 17 bases between. The V gene's germline CDR1 is GTSNPN and CDR2 SVGIG (reference sequence). CDR3 size: 14 residues.

What was sequenced was peripheral blood. The chain has TRBV30 and TRBJ1-1, with a possible D match to TRBD1 (5 bases). This receptor was taken from a human donor with acute or convalescent COVID-19. The donor label of this sample is uncertain. The CDR3 DNA reads TGTGCCTGGGACAGTCAGGGTTCGTTCACTGAAGCTTTCTTT. It yields the protein CAWDSQGSFTEAFF.